These T cell receptor beta chains were read from a single sample in a study of cytomegalovirus exposure and HLA in healthy donors. The repertoire was sequenced with immunoSEQ multiplex PCR; TCRdb's copy has only in-frame clones and lacks some. The table shows about 190,000 clones, with 79% occurring only once. The sequenced sample consisted of PBMCs. The source is a woman aged 50 to 60 in good health and CMV-seronegative. Both conserved end residues are part of each CDR3. Fields, in order: J gene, clone size, V gene, D gene, CDR3 protein, CDR3 DNA. A D gene is named only where the DNA matches it firmly. Not all rows give a size; the values are once, few, many and, for expanded clones, a class.

j_gene: TRBJ1-2
abundance: .
v_gene: TRBV18
d_gene: .
CDR3aa: CASSPLVGGTNYGYTF
CDR3nt: TGTGCCAGCTCACCATTGGTAGGGGGAACTAACTATGGCTACACCTTC

j_gene: TRBJ1-2
abundance: few
v_gene: TRBV3-1/TRBV3-2
d_gene: .
CDR3aa: CASSHIYTF
CDR3nt: TGTGCCAGCAGCCACATCTACACCTTC

j_gene: TRBJ1-4
abundance: .
v_gene: TRBV5-6
d_gene: .
CDR3aa: CASSLAEGRFNEKLFF
CDR3nt: TGTGCCAGCAGCTTGGCCGAGGGCAGGTTTAATGAAAAACTGTTTTTT

j_gene: TRBJ2-4
abundance: .
v_gene: TRBV7-2
d_gene: .
CDR3aa: CASSPTGRAKNIQYF
CDR3nt: TGTGCCAGCAGCCCGACGGGGAGAGCCAAAAACATTCAGTACTTC

j_gene: TRBJ2-7
abundance: few
v_gene: TRBV6-1
d_gene: .
CDR3aa: CASSEMWTITQQYF
CDR3nt: TGTGCCAGCAGTGAAATGTGGACAATCACCCAGCAGTACTTC

j_gene: TRBJ1-1
abundance: .
v_gene: TRBV11-3
d_gene: .
CDR3aa: CASSPSGVGGTEAFF
CDR3nt: TGTGCCAGCAGCCCTAGTGGGGTAGGGGGCACTGAAGCTTTCTTT

j_gene: TRBJ1-5
abundance: .
v_gene: TRBV6-5
d_gene: .
CDR3aa: CASTPGGGQPQHF
CDR3nt: TGTGCCAGCACGCCCGGGGGGGGCCAGCCCCAGCATTTT

j_gene: TRBJ1-5
abundance: few
v_gene: TRBV2
d_gene: .
CDR3aa: CASSPDSLNQPQHF
CDR3nt: TGTGCCAGCAGTCCGGACAGTCTCAATCAGCCCCAGCATTTT

j_gene: TRBJ2-2
abundance: once
v_gene: TRBV7-2
d_gene: TRBD2
CDR3aa: CASSSPGTRAGELFF
CDR3nt: TGTGCCAGCAGCTCCCCCGGGACTAGGGCCGGGGAGCTGTTTTTT

j_gene: TRBJ2-1
abundance: .
v_gene: TRBV7-3
d_gene: TRBD2
CDR3aa: CASSLNLAGGGNEQFF
CDR3nt: TGTGCCAGCAGCTTAAATCTAGCGGGAGGGGGGAATGAGCAGTTCTTC

j_gene: TRBJ1-5
abundance: .
v_gene: TRBV18
d_gene: .
CDR3aa: CASSPSGSNQPQHF
CDR3nt: TGTGCCAGCTCACCCTCAGGGAGCAATCAGCCCCAGCATTTT

j_gene: TRBJ2-7
abundance: once
v_gene: TRBV9
d_gene: TRBD1
CDR3aa: CASSASLGMGQGYEQYF
CDR3nt: TGTGCCAGCAGCGCCTCCCTCGGGATGGGACAGGGCTACGAGCAGTACTTC

j_gene: TRBJ2-7
abundance: .
v_gene: TRBV6-1
d_gene: TRBD1
CDR3aa: CASSRTRTGDYEQYF
CDR3nt: TGTGCCAGCAGTCGGACCCGGACAGGGGACTACGAGCAGTACTTC

j_gene: TRBJ1-2
abundance: .
v_gene: TRBV5-6
d_gene: TRBD1
CDR3aa: CASSFVTGTGNYGYTF
CDR3nt: TGTGCCAGCAGCTTTGTTACCGGGACAGGGAACTATGGCTACACCTTC

j_gene: TRBJ2-1
abundance: .
v_gene: TRBV7-2
d_gene: .
CDR3aa: CASSLVRSSYNEQFF
CDR3nt: TGTGCCAGCAGCTTAGTTAGGAGCTCCTACAATGAGCAGTTCTTC

j_gene: TRBJ1-1
abundance: once
v_gene: TRBV19
d_gene: TRBD1
CDR3aa: CASRQGAASTEAFF
CDR3nt: TGTGCCAGTCGACAGGGGGCAGCGAGCACTGAAGCTTTCTTT

j_gene: TRBJ1-3
abundance: .
v_gene: TRBV10-3
d_gene: .
CDR3aa: CAIRDSGNTIYF
CDR3nt: TGTGCCATCAGGGACAGTGGAAACACCATATATTTT

j_gene: TRBJ2-7
abundance: .
v_gene: TRBV7-8
d_gene: TRBD1
CDR3aa: CASSPGQGFLGEQYF
CDR3nt: TGTGCCAGCAGCCCCGGACAGGGCTTTTTAGGCGAGCAGTACTTC

j_gene: TRBJ2-2
abundance: .
v_gene: TRBV7-8
d_gene: TRBD1
CDR3aa: CASSLKYRTGYTPGELFF
CDR3nt: TGTGCCAGCAGCTTAAAATATAGGACAGGATATACTCCGGGGGAGCTGTTTTTT

j_gene: TRBJ1-1
abundance: .
v_gene: TRBV18
d_gene: .
CDR3aa: CASSQEGPEAFF
CDR3nt: TGTGCCAGCTCACAGGAGGGGCCTGAAGCTTTCTTT

j_gene: TRBJ2-1
abundance: .
v_gene: TRBV7-8
d_gene: .
CDR3aa: CASSPWETGNEQFF
CDR3nt: TGTGCCAGCAGCCCTTGGGAGACCGGGAATGAGCAGTTCTTC

j_gene: TRBJ1-6
abundance: .
v_gene: TRBV9
d_gene: .
CDR3aa: CASSARAGNSPLHF
CDR3nt: TGTGCCAGCAGCGCGCGTGCGGGAAATTCACCCCTCCACTTT

j_gene: TRBJ1-2
abundance: once
v_gene: TRBV20-1
d_gene: TRBD1
CDR3aa: CSPKTGEGYTF
CDR3nt: TGCAGTCCCAAGACAGGGGAAGGCTACACCTTC

j_gene: TRBJ2-1
abundance: .
v_gene: TRBV25-1
d_gene: TRBD2
CDR3aa: CASSKTSGGAYNEQFF
CDR3nt: TGTGCCAGCAGTAAGACTAGCGGGGGCGCCTACAATGAGCAGTTCTTC

j_gene: TRBJ2-7
abundance: once
v_gene: TRBV18
d_gene: TRBD1
CDR3aa: CASSPGTGTHEQYF
CDR3nt: TGTGCCAGCTCACCAGGGACAGGGACACACGAGCAGTACTTC

j_gene: TRBJ2-3
abundance: .
v_gene: TRBV5-4
d_gene: TRBD1
CDR3aa: CASSLVQGAGDTQYF
CDR3nt: TGTGCCAGCAGCTTGGTTCAGGGGGCCGGGGATACGCAGTATTTT

j_gene: TRBJ2-5
abundance: .
v_gene: TRBV5-1
d_gene: TRBD2
CDR3aa: CASSSSLAGGQETQYF
CDR3nt: TGCGCCAGCAGCTCCTCTTTAGCGGGGGGGCAAGAGACCCAGTACTTC

j_gene: TRBJ2-7
abundance: .
v_gene: TRBV7-9
d_gene: TRBD1
CDR3aa: CSSSLWVGTGSSYEQYF
CDR3nt: TGTTCCAGCAGCTTATGGGTTGGGACAGGGAGTTCCTACGAGCAGTACTTC

j_gene: TRBJ2-7
abundance: .
v_gene: TRBV6-1
d_gene: .
CDR3aa: CASWGRHEQYF
CDR3nt: TGTGCCAGCTGGGGGCGGCACGAGCAGTACTTC

j_gene: TRBJ1-5
abundance: .
v_gene: TRBV28
d_gene: TRBD1
CDR3aa: CASSIRGQGDGQPQHF
CDR3nt: TGTGCCAGCAGTATACGTGGACAGGGGGATGGCCAGCCCCAGCATTTT

j_gene: TRBJ2-2
abundance: .
v_gene: TRBV28
d_gene: TRBD1
CDR3aa: CASSLRGGPAGELFF
CDR3nt: TGTGCCAGCAGTTTGAGAGGGGGCCCGGCCGGGGAGCTGTTTTTT

j_gene: TRBJ1-4
abundance: .
v_gene: TRBV10-1
d_gene: .
CDR3aa: CASSESRTENEKLFF
CDR3nt: TGCGCCAGCAGTGAGTCGAGGACAGAAAATGAAAAACTGTTTTTT

j_gene: TRBJ1-6
abundance: once
v_gene: TRBV6-1
d_gene: .
CDR3aa: CASSARESSYNSPLHF
CDR3nt: TGTGCCAGCAGTGCCCGGGAGAGCTCCTATAATTCACCCCTCCACTTT

j_gene: TRBJ2-7
abundance: few
v_gene: TRBV10-3
d_gene: TRBD2
CDR3aa: CAISENGGSYEQYF
CDR3nt: TGTGCCATCAGTGAGAACGGGGGGTCCTACGAGCAGTACTTC

j_gene: TRBJ2-5
abundance: .
v_gene: TRBV5-1
d_gene: .
CDR3aa: CASSLGQETQYF
CDR3nt: TGCGCCAGCAGCTTGGGGCAGGAGACCCAGTACTTC

j_gene: TRBJ2-1
abundance: .
v_gene: TRBV28
d_gene: TRBD2
CDR3aa: CASVSGRPYNEQFF
CDR3nt: TGTGCCAGCGTAAGCGGGAGGCCTTACAATGAGCAGTTCTTC

j_gene: TRBJ1-2
abundance: few
v_gene: TRBV4-1
d_gene: .
CDR3aa: CASSHTGEGPSSYTF
CDR3nt: TGCGCCAGCAGCCATACGGGGGAGGGGCCCTCGAGCTACACCTTC

j_gene: TRBJ1-1
abundance: few
v_gene: TRBV5-6
d_gene: .
CDR3aa: CASSLGLENTEAFF
CDR3nt: TGTGCCAGCAGCTTGGGACTAGAGAACACTGAAGCTTTCTTT

j_gene: TRBJ2-3
abundance: few
v_gene: TRBV5-1
d_gene: .
CDR3aa: CASSSLDTTGTDTQYF
CDR3nt: TGCGCCAGCAGCTCTCTAGACACTACAGGGACAGATACGCAGTATTTT

j_gene: TRBJ1-2
abundance: few
v_gene: TRBV10-3
d_gene: .
CDR3aa: CAISEGRTNYGYTF
CDR3nt: TGTGCCATCAGTGAGGGCAGGACTAACTATGGCTACACCTTC

j_gene: TRBJ2-6
abundance: .
v_gene: TRBV5-8
d_gene: .
CDR3aa: CASSPGFRISGANVLTF
CDR3nt: TGTGCCAGCAGTCCGGGATTTCGAATTTCTGGGGCCAACGTCCTGACTTTC

j_gene: TRBJ1-1
abundance: .
v_gene: TRBV4-2
d_gene: TRBD1
CDR3aa: CASSQGVGQGGTEAFF
CDR3nt: TGTGCCAGCAGCCAAGGGGTGGGACAGGGAGGGACTGAAGCTTTCTTT

j_gene: TRBJ2-5
abundance: .
v_gene: TRBV7-3
d_gene: .
CDR3aa: CASSATGSGTQYF
CDR3nt: TGTGCCAGCAGCGCAACAGGCTCAGGGACCCAGTACTTC